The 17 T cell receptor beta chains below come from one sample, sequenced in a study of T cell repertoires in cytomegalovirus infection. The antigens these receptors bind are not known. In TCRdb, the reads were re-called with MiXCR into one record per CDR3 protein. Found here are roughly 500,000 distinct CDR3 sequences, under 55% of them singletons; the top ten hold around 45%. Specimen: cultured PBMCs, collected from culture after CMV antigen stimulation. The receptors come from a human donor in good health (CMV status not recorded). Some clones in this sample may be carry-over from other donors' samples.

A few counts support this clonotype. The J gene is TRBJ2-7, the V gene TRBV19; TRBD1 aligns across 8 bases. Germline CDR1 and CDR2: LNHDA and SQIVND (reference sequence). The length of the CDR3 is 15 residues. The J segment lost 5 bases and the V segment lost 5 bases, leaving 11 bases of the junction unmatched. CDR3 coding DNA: TGTGCCAGTAGTGCAAAGGCGGGACAGGTGAACGAGCAGTACTTC. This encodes CASSAKAGQVNEQYF. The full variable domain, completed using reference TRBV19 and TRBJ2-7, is DGGITQSPKYLFRKEGQNVTLSCEQNLNHDAMYWYRQDPGQGLRLIYYSQIVNDFQKGDIAEGYSVSREKKESFPLTVTSAQKNPTAFYLCASSAKAGQVNEQYFGPGTRLTVT.

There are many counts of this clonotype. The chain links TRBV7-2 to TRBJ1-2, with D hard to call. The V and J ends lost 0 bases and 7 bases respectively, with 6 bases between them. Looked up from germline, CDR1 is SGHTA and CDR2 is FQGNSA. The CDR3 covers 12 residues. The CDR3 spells CASSLAGPGYTF. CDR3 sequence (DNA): TGTGCCAGCAGCTTAGCCGGGCCTGGCTACACCTTC.

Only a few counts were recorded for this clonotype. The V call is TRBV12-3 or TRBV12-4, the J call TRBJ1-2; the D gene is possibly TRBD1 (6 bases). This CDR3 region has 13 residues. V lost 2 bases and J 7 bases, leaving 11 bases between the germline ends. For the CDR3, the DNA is TGTGCCAGCAGTTTAACAGGGACGAGTGGCTACACCTTC. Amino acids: CASSLTGTSGYTF.

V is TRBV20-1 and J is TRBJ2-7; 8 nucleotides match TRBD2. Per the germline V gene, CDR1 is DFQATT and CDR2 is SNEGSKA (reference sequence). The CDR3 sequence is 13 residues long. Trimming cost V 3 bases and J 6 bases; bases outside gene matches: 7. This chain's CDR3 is CSASRGLAGEQYF. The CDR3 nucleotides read TGCAGTGCTAGCCGCGGACTAGCCGGCGAGCAGTACTTC.

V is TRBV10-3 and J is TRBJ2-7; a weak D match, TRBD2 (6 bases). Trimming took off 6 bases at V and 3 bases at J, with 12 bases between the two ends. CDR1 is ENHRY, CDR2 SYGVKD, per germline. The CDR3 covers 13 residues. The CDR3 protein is CAIRQDYNYEQYF. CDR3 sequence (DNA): TGTGCCATCAGGCAGGACTATAACTACGAGCAGTACTTC.

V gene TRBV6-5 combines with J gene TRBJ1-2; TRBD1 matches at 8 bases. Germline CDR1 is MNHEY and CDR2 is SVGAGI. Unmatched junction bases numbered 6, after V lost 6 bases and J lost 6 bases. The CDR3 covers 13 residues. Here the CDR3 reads CASSPDREDGYTF. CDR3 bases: TGTGCCAGCAGCCCGGACAGGGAAGATGGCTACACCTTC.

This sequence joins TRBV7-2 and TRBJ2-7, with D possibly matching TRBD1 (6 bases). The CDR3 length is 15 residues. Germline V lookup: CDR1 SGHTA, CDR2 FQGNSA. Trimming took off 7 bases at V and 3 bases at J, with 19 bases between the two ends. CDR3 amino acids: CASTHFRGGGYEQYF. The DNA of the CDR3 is TGTGCCAGCACTCACTTCAGGGGTGGGGGCTACGAGCAGTACTTC.

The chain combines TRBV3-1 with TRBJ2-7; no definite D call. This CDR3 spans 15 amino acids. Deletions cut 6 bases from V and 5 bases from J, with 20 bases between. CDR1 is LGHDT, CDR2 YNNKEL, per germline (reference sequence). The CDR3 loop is CASSARWAPSHEQYF. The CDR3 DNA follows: TGTGCCAGCAGTGCAAGATGGGCTCCGAGCCACGAGCAGTACTTC.

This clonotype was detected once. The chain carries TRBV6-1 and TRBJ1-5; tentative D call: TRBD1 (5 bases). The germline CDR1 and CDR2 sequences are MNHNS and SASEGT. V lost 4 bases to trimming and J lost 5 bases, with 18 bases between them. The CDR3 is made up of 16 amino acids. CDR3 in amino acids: CASSARQLGPYQPQHF. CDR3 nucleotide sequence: TGTGCCAGCAGTGCTCGACAGTTAGGGCCCTATCAGCCCCAGCATTTT.

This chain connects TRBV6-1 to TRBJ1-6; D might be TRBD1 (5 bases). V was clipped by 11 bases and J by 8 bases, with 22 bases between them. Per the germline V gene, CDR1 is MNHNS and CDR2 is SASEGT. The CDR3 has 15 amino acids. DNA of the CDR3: TGTGCCGGAGGCTACAGGAAAGAAATTCATTCACCCCTCCACTTT. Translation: CAGGYRKEIHSPLHF.

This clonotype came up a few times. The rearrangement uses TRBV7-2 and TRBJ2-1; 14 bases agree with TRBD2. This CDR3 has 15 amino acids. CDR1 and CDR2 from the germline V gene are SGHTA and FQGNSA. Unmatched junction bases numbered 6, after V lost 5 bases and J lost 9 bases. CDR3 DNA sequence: TGTGCCAGCAGCCCCCGACTAGCGGGAGGGAGTGAGCAGTTCTTC. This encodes CASSPRLAGGSEQFF.

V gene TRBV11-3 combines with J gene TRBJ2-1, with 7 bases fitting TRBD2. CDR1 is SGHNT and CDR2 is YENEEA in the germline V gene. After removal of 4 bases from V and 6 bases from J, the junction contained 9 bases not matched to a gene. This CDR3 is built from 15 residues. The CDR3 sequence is CASSSGLHGVNEQFF. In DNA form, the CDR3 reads TGTGCCAGCAGCTCGGGACTACACGGGGTCAATGAGCAGTTCTTC.

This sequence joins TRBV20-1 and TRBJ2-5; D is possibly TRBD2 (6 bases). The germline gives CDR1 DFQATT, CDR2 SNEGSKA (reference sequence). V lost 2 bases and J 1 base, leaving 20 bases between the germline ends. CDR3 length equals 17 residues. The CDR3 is CSARSLDGGGIQETQYF. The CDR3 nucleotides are TGCAGTGCTAGATCCCTAGACGGTGGGGGGATCCAAGAGACCCAGTACTTC.

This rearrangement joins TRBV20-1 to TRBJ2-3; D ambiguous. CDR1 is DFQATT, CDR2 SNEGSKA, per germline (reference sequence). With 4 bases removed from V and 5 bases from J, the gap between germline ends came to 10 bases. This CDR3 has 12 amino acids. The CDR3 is CSAIDARDTQYF. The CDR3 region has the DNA TGCAGTGCTATCGACGCCAGAGATACGCAGTATTTT.

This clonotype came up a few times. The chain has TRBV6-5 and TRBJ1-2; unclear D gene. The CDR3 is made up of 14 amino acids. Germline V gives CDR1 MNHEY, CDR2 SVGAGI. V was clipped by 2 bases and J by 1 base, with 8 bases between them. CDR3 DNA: TGTGCCAGCAGTTACAGTTTCGGTAACTATGGCTACACCTTC. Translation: CASSYSFGNYGYTF.

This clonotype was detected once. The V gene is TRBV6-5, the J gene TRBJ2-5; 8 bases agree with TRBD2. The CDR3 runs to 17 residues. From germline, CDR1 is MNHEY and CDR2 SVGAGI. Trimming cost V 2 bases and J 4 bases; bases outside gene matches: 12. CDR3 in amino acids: CASSYRGGLGGGETQYF. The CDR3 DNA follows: TGTGCCAGCAGTTACCGAGGGGGACTAGGGGGAGGAGAGACCCAGTACTTC.

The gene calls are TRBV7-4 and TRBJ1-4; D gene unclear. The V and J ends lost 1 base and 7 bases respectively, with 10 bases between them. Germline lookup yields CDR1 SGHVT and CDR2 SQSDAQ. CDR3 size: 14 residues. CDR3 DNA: TGTGCCAGCAGCTTAGGAAGCAACCTTGAAAAACTGTTTTTT. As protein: CASSLGSNLEKLFF.